This TCR beta chain came from a study of PD-1 blockade in classical Hodgkin lymphoma. Assay: immunoSEQ multiplex PCR; the TCRdb copy retains only in-frame clones and omits some. The sample shows about 5,200 clones, 80% to 90% of them seen only once. CDR1 is MNHEY, CDR2 SMNVEV, per germline (reference sequence). The CDR3 is made up of 13 amino acids. The V end lost 2 bases, the J end lost 4 bases, and 9 bases lay between the germline ends. Details on this clone: Its target is unknown.

Findings of the study overall: Newly diagnosed patients were said to have less baseline TCR diversity than healthy donors did.

Time point given: newly diagnosed, previously untreated cHL patient sample. Magnetic negative selection was used to purify CD8+ T cells from thawed PBMCs. Comparator PBMCs were from newly diagnosed, untreated classical Hodgkin lymphoma. The sequenced sample consisted of CD8+ T cells from blood. The source of this sequence is a human donor with classical Hodgkin lymphoma. The chain carries TRBV27 and TRBJ2-7, with D possibly matching TRBD1 (6 bases). The CDR3 sequence: CASSLLRGYEQYF. The CDR3 DNA follows: TGTGCCAGCAGTTTACTCAGGGGATACGAGCAGTACTTC.